A single sample is the source of the 19 T cell receptor beta chains below, sequenced in a study of T cell clonality in common variable immunodeficiency (dated by TCRdb to between 2014 and 2017). The library relied on the immunoSEQ multiplex PCR assay. Entries here come from immuneACCESS through TCRdb and include only in-frame sequences with V and J called. Some clones fail to appear in such tables; in the studies checked, an unresolved V gene covers under half of the shortfall, and the cause of the remainder is unknown. This sample has around 47,000 clones, none of them a singleton. About 0.68% of the sample comes from the top ten. The specimen sequenced was peripheral blood mononuclear cells. These receptors all come from a person aged 18 to 75 in good health.

In its sample, this clone was seen many times. The CDR3 end falls 3 residues outside the read, so it is completed with the germline J gene. The rearrangement joins TRBV10-3 to TRBJ2-3, with 8 nucleotides matching TRBD1. V lost 8 bases to trimming and J lost 4 bases; unmatched junction nucleotides: 5. This CDR3 comprises 13 residues. From germline, CDR1 is ENHRY and CDR2 SYGVKD. CDR3 DNA, as far as it was read: TGTGCCATCGGTGGACAGGGTGCAGATACG. Its protein product is CAIGGQGADT. The full CDR3 sequence reads CAIGGQGADTQYF.

At least ten counts were recorded for this clone. The read finishes 3 residues shy of the CDR3 end, and the germline J gene is used to complete it. This chain connects TRBV20-1 to TRBJ2-7; TRBD2 is a possible D gene (7 bases). CDR1 DFQATT and CDR2 SNEGSKA come from the germline V gene (reference sequence). CDR3 length equals 15 residues. V was clipped by 6 bases and J by 6 bases, with 24 bases between them. CDR3: CSAGGGGARMREQYF. Partial CDR3 DNA: TGCAGTGCCGGGGGCGGGGGCGCTAGGATGCGCGAG.

At least ten counts were recorded for this clone. The observed sequence ends 3 residues before the CDR3 terminus, with the missing tail filled in from the germline J gene. The chain joins TRBV12-3 or TRBV12-4 to TRBJ2-7; perhaps TRBD1 as D (6 bases). This CDR3 has 13 amino acids. The V end was cut by 4 bases, the J end by 6 bases, with 13 bases between. Partial CDR3 DNA: TGTGCCAGCAGTTCAGGGGCCCGGAGCGAG. It is translated as CASSSGARSE. The entire CDR3 protein is CASSSGARSEQYF.

This clone has more than one count but fewer than ten. Read data end 3 residues before the CDR3 end; the end is taken from the germline J gene. The chain uses TRBV27 and TRBJ2-7, with 9 positions matching TRBD1. The CDR3 runs to 17 residues. Germline trimming cut 5 bases from V and 4 bases from J; bases unmatched to any gene: 15. CDR1 and CDR2 (germline): MNHEY, SMNVEV (reference sequence). CDR3 DNA (partial): TGTGCCAGCAGTCCGGACCTGACAGGGGGTCTCCGGTACGAG. Translated: CASSPDLTGGLRYE. The entire CDR3 sequence reads CASSPDLTGGLRYEQYF.

This clone was seen at least ten times. The CDR3 end falls 3 residues outside the read, so it is completed with the germline J gene. The chain uses TRBV28 and TRBJ1-1, with TRBD1 identical over 9 bases. The CDR3 extends over 15 amino acids. Losses at the gene ends were 2 bases for V and 4 bases for J; bases not matched to a gene: 5. The germline V gene has CDR1 MDHEN and CDR2 SYDVKM. CDR3 residues: CASSLAGQGSTEAFF. Partial CDR3 DNA: TGTGCCAGCAGTTTAGCTGGACAGGGGTCCACTGAA.

Many counts were recorded for this clone. The read falls 3 residues short of the CDR3 end, and the missing part is taken from the germline J gene. The chain is built from TRBV11-1 and TRBJ2-3, with D perhaps TRBD1 or TRBD2 (5 bases each). V was pared by 5 bases and J by 0 bases, with 12 bases between. The CDR3 length is 15 residues. Germline V gene lookup returns CDR1 SGHAT and CDR2 FQDESV (reference sequence). CDR3 DNA, as far as it was read: TGTGCCAGCAGCCGAGGGGCGCCTAGCACAGATACG. It encodes CASSRGAPSTDT. The entire CDR3 protein reads CASSRGAPSTDTQYF.

This clone was counted at least ten times. From the germline J gene comes the end of the CDR3, since the read stops 3 residues before it. The V gene is TRBV9, the J gene TRBJ2-3, with 7 positions matching TRBD2. The CDR3 length is 15 residues. V lost 3 bases, J lost 6 bases, and 10 bases stayed unmatched. Germline CDR1 reads SGDLS; CDR2 reads YYNGEE. The CDR3 sequence is CASSASRGGWDTQYF. CDR3 DNA (partial): TGTGCCAGCAGCGCATCCCGGGGAGGGTGGGATACG.

This clone was seen at least ten times. The sequenced fragment ends 3 residues before the CDR3 boundary, so the rest is inferred from the germline J gene. The chain is built from TRBV5-1 and TRBJ2-7; D assignment may be TRBD1 or TRBD2 (5 bases each). The V end was cut by 4 bases, the J end by 4 bases, with 21 bases between. The CDR3 is 16 amino acids. Germline CDR1 SGHRS, CDR2 YFSETQ. CDR3 amino acids: CASSLGQGQRGYEQYF. The DNA read from the CDR3 is TGCGCCAGCAGCCTTGGCCAGGGCCAGCGAGGGTACGAG.

This clone was recorded many times. The CDR3 end lies 3 residues beyond the end of the read and is filled in from the germline J gene. The chain uses TRBV20-1 and TRBJ2-7, with 9 bases fitting TRBD1. The trim removed 4 bases at V and 3 bases at J, leaving 10 bases unmatched. Germline values: CDR1 DFQATT, CDR2 SNEGSKA (reference sequence). The CDR3 runs 15 residues. The DNA read from the CDR3 is TGCAGTGCTACACCCAACACAGGGGGCCGCTACGAG. The encoded protein is CSATPNTGGRYE. The complete CDR3 reads CSATPNTGGRYEQYF.

This clone was detected ten times or more. The read finishes 3 residues shy of the CDR3 end, and the germline J gene is used to complete it. The gene calls are TRBV19 and TRBJ1-1; no firm D call. This CDR3 has 13 residues. Trimming removed 2 bases from V and 1 base from J, with 5 bases in between. Germline V gives CDR1 LNHDA, CDR2 SQIVND (reference sequence). CDR3 bases read: TGTGCCAGTAGTATAACAGAGAACACTGAA. It yields the protein CASSITENTE. The entire CDR3 sequence reads CASSITENTEAFF.

This clone was observed many times. The read ends 3 residues shy of where the CDR3 ends; the end is completed using the germline J gene. The rearrangement joins TRBV6-1 to TRBJ2-1, with D unclear. The CDR3 is made up of 12 amino acids. The germline gives CDR1 MNHNS, CDR2 SASEGT. V lost 4 bases to trimming and J lost 5 bases, with 6 bases between them. The DNA read from the CDR3 is TGTGCCAGCAGTGTCTTCGACAATGAG. It encodes CASSVFDNE. The complete CDR3 reads CASSVFDNEQFF.

The table lists this clone with many counts. The CDR3 end is not reached by the read, which stops 3 residues before it; the germline J gene fills it in. This chain uses TRBV29-1 with TRBJ1-1; TRBD1 is a possible D gene (5 bases). With 3 bases removed from V and 1 base from J, the gap between germline ends came to 6 bases. The CDR3 is 12 residues long. Germline CDR1 reads SQVTM; CDR2 reads ANQGSEA. The sequenced part of the CDR3 DNA is TGCAGCGTTGATAGGGGGAACACTGAA. Its protein is CSVDRGNTE. The CDR3 in full is CSVDRGNTEAFF.

This clone showed up many times. With the read ending 3 residues before the CDR3 end, the germline J gene is used to fill in that end. The chain joins TRBV29-1 to TRBJ2-3, with D uncertain. Trimming stripped 1 base from V and 2 bases from J, with 13 bases between. Germline CDR1 and CDR2: SQVTM and ANQGSEA. CDR3 length: 15 residues. The CDR3: CSVEGSKQLTDTQYF. The DNA read from the CDR3 is TGCAGCGTTGAAGGTAGTAAACAGCTCACAGATACG.

This clone has a count of ten or more. CDR3 sequence: CASSVPLPGYDTQYF. Partial CDR3 DNA: TGTGCCAGCAGCGTCCCTTTACCCGGTTATGATACG. This chain uses TRBV9 with TRBJ2-3; no clear D. The read finishes 3 residues shy of the CDR3 end, and the germline J gene is used to complete it. Germline-derived CDR1 and CDR2 are SGDLS and YYNGEE. CDR3 size: 15 residues. The V end was cut by 2 bases, the J end by 6 bases, with 16 bases between.

This clone was observed many times. Read data end 3 residues before the CDR3 end; the end is taken from the germline J gene. This chain uses TRBV19 with TRBJ2-1; a possible D gene is TRBD1 (6 bases). Germline loops: CDR1 LNHDA, CDR2 SQIVND (reference sequence). The V and J ends lost 4 bases and 6 bases respectively, with 13 bases between them. The CDR3 consists of 14 residues. The CDR3 reads CASSNPTGGNEQFF. CDR3 DNA, as far as it was read: TGTGCCAGTAGTAACCCGACAGGAGGCAATGAG.

This clone was observed many times. The sequenced part of the CDR3 DNA is TGTGCCAGTAGTATTACCCCCCGCGACAGTCCCTACGAG. Translating gives CASSITPRDSPYE. In full, the CDR3 is CASSITPRDSPYEQYF. This chain joins TRBV19 and TRBJ2-7, with a weak D call TRBD1 (5 bases). The read terminates 3 residues ahead of where the CDR3 ends, so the germline J gene completes it. CDR1 and CDR2 from the germline V gene are LNHDA and SQIVND (reference sequence). With 3 bases removed from V and 2 bases from J, the gap between germline ends came to 17 bases. The CDR3 contains 16 residues.

Ten or more counts support this clone. The CDR3 end falls 3 residues outside the read, so it is completed with the germline J gene. V usage is TRBV2 and J usage is TRBJ1-6; D perhaps matches TRBD1 (5 bases). This CDR3 comprises 16 residues. Germline-derived CDR1 and CDR2 are SNHLY and FYNNEI. V lost 4 bases and J 0 bases, leaving 10 bases between the germline ends. Here the CDR3 reads CASSGQSSSYNSPLHF. The part of the CDR3 DNA that was read is TGTGCCAGCAGTGGACAGTCGAGCTCCTATAATTCACCC.

This clone was observed at least ten times. The CDR3 end lies 3 residues beyond the end of the read and is filled in from the germline J gene. The J gene is TRBJ2-7, the V gene TRBV5-4; 7 bases are a match to TRBD1. The junction had 7 bases not matched to a gene; V was cut back by 4 bases and J by 0 bases. The germline CDR1 and CDR2 sequences are SGHNT and YYREEE (reference sequence). This CDR3 is 15 amino acids long. The CDR3 bases that were read are TGTGCCAGCAGCATCCAGGGACAGAACTCCTACGAG. Translating it yields CASSIQGQNSYE. The whole CDR3 protein reads CASSIQGQNSYEQYF.

This clone was detected ten times or more. Read data end 3 residues before the CDR3 end; the end is taken from the germline J gene. The chain recombines TRBV7-8 with TRBJ2-1, with TRBD1 matching 9 bases. Germline V lookup: CDR1 SGHVS, CDR2 FQNEAQ. The V and J ends lost 4 bases and 6 bases, in that order; junction bases with no gene match: 7. The CDR3 consists of 15 residues. CDR3 bases read: TGTGCCAGCAGCTGGGGACAGGGTCCCGCCAATGAG. Protein product: CASSWGQGPANE. The full-length CDR3 reads as CASSWGQGPANEQFF.